The T cell receptor (beta chain) under discussion was sequenced for a study of T-cell reconstitution after alpha-beta-depleted transplantation in children. This clonotype has more than one count but fewer than ten. Unique molecular identifiers were built into the TCRbeta library. TCRdb reprocessed the PCR reads with MiXCR, giving one entry per CDR3 protein. The sample lists 400,000 to 500,000 distinct CDR3 sequences; roughly 11% were seen once. The sequence derives from a human donor who donated a stem cell graft to a child with acute myeloid leukemia. The material sequenced was PBMCs from the stem cell graft donor, taken from the stem cell graft.

The CDR3 spells CASSKEVAGLQETQYF. The CDR3 nucleotides are TGTGCCAGCAGCAAAGAGGTAGCGGGGCTCCAAGAGACCCAGTACTTC. This chain uses TRBV21-1 with TRBJ2-5; the D call in the table, TRBD2, was not verified against the DNA. TRBV21-1 is marked as a pseudogene. The CDR3 spans 16 residues.